Here is one T cell receptor beta chain with its context. Its antigen is unknown. Single viable CD3+CD4+CD8-CD45RO+ cells were sorted as the memory CD4+ T cells. Serostatus was set by detecting CMV pp150, pp28, p38, p52 IgG. CD4+ T cells were isolated by positive magnetic selection. TCRdb keeps only in-frame clones here, not all; method: immunoSEQ multiplex PCR. Here the sample spans 20,000 to 30,000 clones, around three quarters being singletons. The sample originates from a study of memory CD4+ T cells and cytomegalovirus serostatus. General study results and limits: About 40% of the roughly 160 known CMV-associated TCRbeta sequences appeared in CD4+ memory.

The sequenced material came from memory CD4+ T cells from blood. The clonotype was recovered from an adult in good health and CMV-seronegative.

The DNA of the CDR3 is TGTGCTAGTGGCACGCGGACTAGCGGGACCACCGGGGAGCTGTTTTTT. This encodes CASGTRTSGTTGELFF. V gene TRBV12-5 combines with J gene TRBJ2-2, with 12 bases lining up with TRBD2. Germline CDR1 is LGHNT and CDR2 is FRNRAP. V was pared by 6 bases and J by 4 bases, with 6 bases of the junction left unmatched. This CDR3 comprises 16 residues.